What follows are 13 T cell receptor beta chains derived from one specimen sequenced in a study of CD8 T cells in Susac syndrome. The RNA, about 0.5 to 1 ug, was put through reverse transcription using random hexamers. Each CDR3 protein is one row after TCRdb ran MiXCR on the immunoSEQ multiplex PCR reads. Among over 150,000 distinct CDR3 sequences listed, over 90% were seen once. The material sequenced was CD4+ T cells from PBMCs. All receptors come from a human donor with multiple sclerosis.

The chain is built from TRBV6-6 and TRBJ2-5; unclear D gene. The CDR3 sequence is 11 residues long. The germline V gene encodes CDR1 MNHNY and CDR2 SVGAGI (reference sequence). V gave up 6 bases and J gave up 7 bases, with 9 bases separating them. In nucleotides, the CDR3 is TGTGCCAGCAGCTCTACCGGGACCCAGTACTTC. This sequence encodes CASSSTGTQYF.

This chain connects TRBV12-3 or TRBV12-4 to TRBJ2-1; 9 bases agree with TRBD1. CDR3 length: 15 residues. V lost 6 bases and J lost 4; bases outside the gene matches: 7. CDR3 amino acids: CASSEQGAGYNEQFF. In DNA form, the CDR3 reads TGTGCCAGCAGCGAACAGGGGGCTGGGTACAATGAGCAGTTCTTC.

This sequence joins TRBV7-2 and TRBJ1-2, with D uncertain. The CDR3 is 15 amino acids. Between the trimmed V and J ends, which lost 5 bases and 7 bases, there was a span of 20 bases. Looked up from germline, CDR1 is SGHTA and CDR2 is FQGNSA. Here the CDR3 reads CASSPTRATGSGYTF. CDR3 nucleotide sequence: TGTGCCAGCAGCCCGACACGGGCAACTGGTAGTGGCTACACCTTC.

The CDR3 is CATSDLRRARHIQYF. The CDR3 nucleotides read TGTGCCACCAGTGATTTGCGCAGGGCTAGGCACATTCAGTACTTC. The chain has TRBV24-1 and TRBJ2-4; the D gene is possibly TRBD1 (5 bases). Germline V CDR1 and CDR2: KGHDR, SFDVKD. Trimming shortened V by 0 bases and J by 8 bases, and 13 bases separated the two germline ends. This CDR3 has 15 residues.

The V call is TRBV20-1, the J call TRBJ2-3; weak D call: TRBD2 (5 bases). In germline, CDR1 is DFQATT, CDR2 SNEGSKA (reference sequence). V dropped 6 bases and J dropped 0 bases, with 13 bases sitting between them. The CDR3 covers 14 residues. The DNA for the CDR3 is TGCAGTGCGAGCGGCTACCTTAGCACAGATACGCAGTATTTT. This codes for CSASGYLSTDTQYF.

This clonotype was seen just once. The chain recombines TRBV6-5 with TRBJ1-6; D is possibly TRBD1 (5 bases). CDR1 and CDR2 from the germline V gene are MNHEY and SVGAGI. Trimming removed 5 bases from V and 8 bases from J, with 13 bases in between. The CDR3 contains 14 residues. The CDR3 loop is CASSADPGHSPLHF. The CDR3 nucleotides read TGTGCCAGCAGTGCAGACCCGGGGCATTCACCCCTCCACTTT.

The rearrangement links TRBV5-1 to TRBJ2-1; D not resolved. This CDR3 spans 16 amino acids. Germline V gene data show CDR1 as SGHRS and CDR2 as YFSETQ. Trimming pared 0 bases from V and 2 bases from J, leaving 12 bases between. Here the CDR3 DNA reads TGCGCCAGCAGCTTGGAGGGCGGAGCCACCTACAATGAGCAGTTCTTC. Translating it yields CASSLEGGATYNEQFF.

This chain joins TRBV6-1 and TRBJ2-1; D possibly corresponds to TRBD2 (5 bases). This CDR3 has 13 amino acids. Germline V lookup: CDR1 MNHNS, CDR2 SASEGT. Trimming removed 4 bases from V and 9 bases from J, with 13 bases in between. The CDR3 DNA follows: TGTGCCAGCAGTGCAGACTACGTGCTTGAGCAGTTCTTC. Residues: CASSADYVLEQFF.

The gene calls are TRBV9 and TRBJ2-5; 13 bases fit TRBD2. The length of the CDR3 is 19 residues. Germline V lookup: CDR1 SGDLS, CDR2 YYNGEE. Trimming at V came to 3 bases and at J to 1 base, leaving 12 bases not matched to a gene. For the CDR3, the DNA is TGTGCCAGCAGCGGAGGGGGGACTAGCGGGATTTTCGGCCAAGAGACCCAGTACTTC. Its translation is CASSGGGTSGIFGQETQYF.

This sequence joins TRBV20-1 and TRBJ2-5; D unclear. The germline V gene encodes CDR1 DFQATT and CDR2 SNEGSKA (reference sequence). The CDR3 is made up of 14 amino acids. Trimming left V 3 bases short and J 5 bases short, with 16 bases between. The CDR3 protein is CSASPTGSPETQYF. The CDR3 DNA follows: TGCAGTGCTAGTCCCACTGGATCCCCCGAGACCCAGTACTTC.

J is TRBJ2-4 and V is TRBV30, with 7 bases aligning to TRBD1. The CDR3 is 18 residues long. The V and J ends lost 2 bases and 0 bases, in that order; junction bases with no gene match: 13. Per germline, CDR1 GTSNPN and CDR2 SVGIG (reference sequence). CDR3 in DNA: TGTGCCTGGAGTCCCGTCCTCGACAGGGAAGGAGCCAAAAACATTCAGTACTTC. It is translated as CAWSPVLDREGAKNIQYF.

The chain has TRBV20-1 and TRBJ1-2; 8 bases align to TRBD1. J lost 7 bases, V lost 0 bases, and 4 bases had no gene match. This CDR3 has 13 residues. Germline values: CDR1 DFQATT, CDR2 SNEGSKA (reference sequence). The CDR3 nucleotides are TGCAGTGCTAGAGATGGACAGGGCTCTGGCTACACCTTC. Amino acid sequence: CSARDGQGSGYTF.

The rearrangement uses TRBV7-3 and TRBJ2-1; D is ambiguous. Trimming cost V 4 bases and J 10 bases, with 8 bases left between them. The germline gives CDR1 SGHTA, CDR2 FQGTGA. The CDR3 is made up of 11 amino acids. The CDR3 loop is CASSSNEEQFF. The CDR3 nucleotides are TGTGCCAGCAGCTCTAACGAAGAGCAGTTCTTC.